Each of the 17 T cell receptor beta chains below was sequenced from the same sample in a study of Tregs in tolerant kidney transplant recipients. Produced via immunoSEQ multiplex PCR; TCRdb's table is partial and in-frame only. The table includes 50,000 to 75,000 clones, 70% to 90% detected once. The source was Tregs from blood, collected before the transplant. These receptor sequences come from a human donor who received a combined kidney and bone marrow transplant.

This clone was observed a single time. The chain carries TRBV6-1 and TRBJ2-7; D unresolved. In germline, CDR1 is MNHNS, CDR2 SASEGT. There are 15 residues in the CDR3. Trimming shortened V by 5 bases and J by 0 bases, and 14 bases separated the two germline ends. The CDR3 bases are TGTGCCAGCAGTCTCAACCCGTCGAGCTCCTACGAGCAGTACTTC. Amino acid sequence: CASSLNPSSSYEQYF.

This chain links TRBV6-1 with TRBJ2-5, with D possibly being TRBD1 (6 bases). The J call may not be correct, given that the DNA end is closer to TRBJ2-7. Germline V lookup: CDR1 MNHNS, CDR2 SASEGT. The CDR3 has 14 residues. CDR3 in DNA: TGTGCCAGCAGCCGGGACACGCTTTACTACGAGCAGTACTTC. Protein: CASSRDTLYYEQYF.

The V gene is TRBV7-9, the J gene TRBJ2-5; 11 nucleotides agree with TRBD1. The length of the CDR3 is 16 residues. Germline V lookup: CDR1 SEHNR, CDR2 FQNEAQ (reference sequence). J was trimmed by 4 bases and V by 3 bases; bases with no gene match: 7. Here the CDR3 DNA reads TGTGCCAGCAGCTTGTGGGGACAGGGGGTAGGAGAGACCCAGTACTTC. Its translation is CASSLWGQGVGETQYF.

The chain couples TRBV28 to TRBJ1-2; no clear D. The V gene lost 6 bases and the J gene lost 7 bases, with 12 bases spanning the gap. The CDR3 is 12 residues long. Germline CDR1 reads MDHEN; CDR2 reads SYDVKM. In DNA, the CDR3 is TGTGCCAGCAGCGCCTCTCGTAGTGGCTACACCTTC. Protein sequence: CASSASRSGYTF.

The chain links TRBV6-5 to TRBJ1-3, with D possibly TRBD1 on 5 matching bases. Germline CDR1 MNHEY, CDR2 SVGAGI. There are 15 residues in the CDR3. V lost 10 bases and J lost 0, with 16 bases in between. The CDR3 DNA reads TGTGCCACCGGGTGGGTTAGGGGCTCTGGAAACACCATATATTTT. This translates into CATGWVRGSGNTIYF.

This clone was seen a handful of times. This rearrangement joins TRBV11-2 to TRBJ1-1; 8 positions match TRBD1. Germline CDR1 SGHAT, CDR2 FQNNGV. The V segment lost 6 bases and the J segment 5 bases; nucleotides outside the gene matches: 5. The CDR3 extends over 13 amino acids. CDR3 in amino acids: CASRTGVGTEAFF. The CDR3 bases are TGTGCCAGCAGGACAGGGGTGGGAACTGAAGCTTTCTTT.

The chain employs TRBV15 and TRBJ2-7; 12 bases are shared with TRBD2. CDR1 and CDR2 from the germline V gene are LNHNV and YYDKDF (reference sequence). J gave up 4 bases and V 5 bases, and 9 bases lay outside the gene matches. CDR3 length equals 16 residues. For the CDR3, the DNA is TGTGCCACCAGCCCCCCCGGACTAGCGGGATATTACGAGCAGTACTTC. It yields the protein CATSPPGLAGYYEQYF.

The chain joins TRBV6-1 to TRBJ2-1; 8 nucleotides match TRBD2. After removal of 6 bases from V and 3 bases from J, the junction contained 4 bases not matched to a gene. CDR3 length equals 14 residues. Germline V gene lookup returns CDR1 MNHNS and CDR2 SASEGT. For the CDR3, the DNA is TGTGCCAGCAGACGGGCGGGGGGCTACAATGAGCAGTTCTTC. Its translation is CASRRAGGYNEQFF.

The chain is built from TRBV12-2 and TRBJ1-2. TRBV12-2 is a known pseudogene. The CDR3 has 17 amino acids. The CDR3 region has the DNA TGTGCAAGTCGCCGAGCACTGGCTCCACGAAAGACCTATGGCTACACCTTC. This gives the protein CASRRALAPRKTYGYTF.

The CDR3 loop is CAISRTVLNTGELFF. As DNA, the CDR3 is TGTGCCATCAGTCGGACAGTTTTAAACACCGGGGAGCTGTTTTTT. The genes are TRBV10-3 and TRBJ2-2; a weak D match, TRBD1 (6 bases). Germline CDR1 is ENHRY and CDR2 is SYGVKD. Trimming left V 5 bases short and J 2 bases short, with 12 bases between. The CDR3 totals 15 residues.

The chain recombines TRBV10-3 with TRBJ1-2, with TRBD1 matching over 10 bases. The CDR3 is 15 residues long. V dropped 4 bases and J dropped 0; count of bases not matched to a gene: 2. The germline V gene encodes CDR1 ENHRY and CDR2 SYGVKD. The DNA of the CDR3 is TGTGCCATCAGTGGACAGGGGGCCTCTAACTATGGCTACACCTTC. Protein: CAISGQGASNYGYTF.

The V gene is TRBV6-1, the J gene TRBJ1-2, with D unresolved. The germline V gene has CDR1 MNHNS and CDR2 SASEGT. This CDR3 region has 13 residues. The V end lost 1 base, the J end lost 6 bases, and 9 bases lay between the germline ends. CDR3 DNA sequence: TGTGCCAGCAGTGAAGGAGGGTTGGATGGCTACACCTTC. Translating it yields CASSEGGLDGYTF.

In this sample, this clone turned up a few times. The genes are TRBV19 and TRBJ1-4; a weak D match, TRBD1 (6 bases). CDR3 length equals 14 residues. V lost 6 bases and J 4 bases, leaving 12 bases between the germline ends. Germline CDR1 and CDR2: LNHDA and SQIVND (reference sequence). The CDR3 sequence: CASRIRGSNEKLFF. DNA for the CDR3: TGTGCCAGTAGGATCAGGGGAAGTAATGAAAAACTGTTTTTT.

The rearrangement joins TRBV5-4 to TRBJ2-1; TRBD2 aligns across 8 bases. The CDR3 contains 16 residues. The germline CDR1 and CDR2 sequences are SGHNT and YYREEE (reference sequence). After removal of 0 bases from V and 4 bases from J, the junction contained 6 bases not matched to a gene. The DNA for the CDR3 is TGTGCCAGCAGCTTGGGTCTAGCGGGCCGTTACAATGAGCAGTTCTTC. The encoded protein is CASSLGLAGRYNEQFF.

V usage is TRBV11-2 and J usage is TRBJ2-1; a weak D match, TRBD2 (6 bases). V shed 3 bases and J shed 2 bases, with 17 bases lying between them. The CDR3 length is 17 residues. Per germline, CDR1 SGHAT and CDR2 FQNNGV. The CDR3 protein is CASSFRVAGRPYNEQFF. In nucleotides, the CDR3 is TGTGCCAGCAGCTTTCGCGTGGCGGGGCGCCCCTACAATGAGCAGTTCTTC.

The chain recombines TRBV18 with TRBJ1-2, with 10 bases fitting TRBD1. Per germline, CDR1 KGHSH and CDR2 LQKENI. This CDR3 spans 15 amino acids. Trimming cost V 6 bases and J 4 bases; bases outside gene matches: 8. The CDR3 is CASSPTGGYGYGYTF. CDR3 bases: TGTGCCAGCTCGCCGACAGGGGGCTACGGCTATGGCTACACCTTC.

The V call is TRBV6-1, the J call TRBJ2-2; D gene unclear. Trimming pared 5 bases from V and 7 bases from J, leaving 14 bases between. Looked up from germline, CDR1 is MNHNS and CDR2 is SASEGT. The CDR3 runs 14 residues. The CDR3 bases are TGTGCCAGCAGTACTCAGGCGTCGGGCGGGGAGCTGTTTTTT. Residues: CASSTQASGGELFF.